The 28 T cell receptor beta chains below all came from one sample that was sequenced in a study of Siglec-9 on CD8 T cells in melanoma. Using immunoSEQ multiplex PCR, the repertoire was profiled, and TCRdb retains in-frame clones only, with some absent. This table has roughly 35,000 clones, 80% to 85% appearing once. Sample: Siglec-9- CD8+ T cells sorted from blood. These receptors were obtained from a human donor in good health.

The chain uses TRBV4-1 and TRBJ2-2, with D possibly being TRBD2 (6 bases). Germline V gives CDR1 MGHRA, CDR2 YSYEKL. Between the trimmed V and J ends, which lost 1 base and 5 bases, there was a span of 11 bases. CDR3 size: 15 residues. The CDR3 bases are TGCGCCAGCAGCCAAGCCCTGGGGGGTACCGGGGAGCTGTTTTTT. Its protein product is CASSQALGGTGELFF.

V and J are TRBV19 and TRBJ2-3, with unresolved D. The CDR3 sequence is 13 residues long. Germline V gives CDR1 LNHDA, CDR2 SQIVND (reference sequence). Deletions cut 0 bases from V and 6 bases from J, with 7 bases between. In DNA, the CDR3 is TGTGCCAGTAGTATAGATCGAGAGGATACGCAGTATTTT. Its protein is CASSIDREDTQYF.

CDR3: CASRSSTTDTQYF. The CDR3 bases are TGTGCCAGCAGAAGCTCAACCACAGATACGCAGTATTTT. The rearrangement joins TRBV7-6 to TRBJ2-3; no definite D call. V lost 6 bases, J lost 2 bases, and 9 bases lay in between. Germline V gives CDR1 SGHVS, CDR2 FNYEAQ. This CDR3 has 13 amino acids. The complete variable domain, with remaining parts taken from reference TRBV7-6 and TRBJ2-3, reads GAGVSQSPRYKVTKRGQDVALRCDPISGHVSLYWYRQALGQGPEFLTYFNYEAQQDKSGLPNDRFSAERPEGSISTLTIQRTEQRDSAMYRCASRSSTTDTQYFGPGTRLTVL.

The chain has TRBV6-1 and TRBJ2-5; D is uncertain. CDR1 and CDR2 (germline): MNHNS, SASEGT. This CDR3 spans 16 amino acids. V lost 2 bases and J 2 bases, leaving 15 bases between the germline ends. The DNA of the CDR3 is TGTGCCAGCAGTGAATTTGGGGTGAAAGAACAAGAGACCCAGTACTTC. Encoded protein: CASSEFGVKEQETQYF.

This chain connects TRBV7-9 to TRBJ2-7; perhaps TRBD2 as D (5 bases). The CDR3 is made up of 15 amino acids. Looked up from germline, CDR1 is SEHNR and CDR2 is FQNEAQ (reference sequence). The V and J ends lost 6 bases and 0 bases respectively, with 15 bases between them. The chain's CDR3 is CASSPEGGSSYEQYF. The CDR3 bases are TGTGCCAGCAGTCCCGAGGGCGGCAGCTCCTACGAGCAGTACTTC.

The V and J genes are TRBV29-1 and TRBJ1-2; D is unresolved. CDR3 length: 11 amino acids. Trimming removed 7 bases at V and 3 bases at J, with 9 bases between. The V gene's germline CDR1 is SQVTM and CDR2 ANQGSEA. The DNA of the CDR3 is TGCAGCGCGACCTCTGACTATGGCTACACCTTC. Its translation: CSATSDYGYTF.

Remarks on this clone: In the same sample, other DNA sequences code for this CDR3. The chain recombines TRBV6-1 with TRBJ1-1, with D maybe TRBD1 (5 bases). The CDR3 has 13 amino acids. Germline CDR1 reads MNHNS; CDR2 reads SASEGT. The ends were cut back, 2 bases at V and 1 base at J, with 5 bases in the middle. As DNA, the CDR3 is TGTGCCAGCAGTGAAAGGGGGAACACTGAAGCTTTCTTT. It yields the protein CASSERGNTEAFF.

The chain employs TRBV13 and TRBJ2-7; no definite D call. Trimming removed 5 bases at V and 1 base at J, with 9 bases between. Germline-derived CDR1 and CDR2 are PRHDT and FYEKMQ (reference sequence). The CDR3 is 13 amino acids. The CDR3 nucleotides are TGTGCCAGCAGCCACGGCAGGTCCTACGAGCAGTACTTC. This sequence encodes CASSHGRSYEQYF.

V and J are TRBV28 and TRBJ1-1, with a possible D match to TRBD1 (5 bases). The length of the CDR3 is 12 residues. Trimming took 2 bases from V and 7 from J, leaving 8 bases between them. Germline CDR1 is MDHEN and CDR2 is SYDVKM. Written as DNA, the CDR3 is TGTGCCAGCAGTTTAAGACAGTTTGAAGCTTTCTTT. This sequence encodes CASSLRQFEAFF. Full variable domain (outside the CDR3, taken from reference TRBV28 and TRBJ1-1): DVKVTQSSRYLVKRTGEKVFLECVQDMDHENMFWYRQDPGLGLRLIYFSYDVKMKEKGDIPEGYSVSREKKERFSLILESASTNQTSMYLCASSLRQFEAFFGQGTRLTVV.

The rearrangement links TRBV27 to TRBJ2-3; 10 bases align to TRBD2. The V gene end was trimmed by 6 bases and the J gene end by 4 bases; junction bases not matched to a gene: 10. The CDR3 spans 16 residues. Germline lookup yields CDR1 MNHEY and CDR2 SMNVEV (reference sequence). CDR3 nucleotide sequence: TGTGCCAGCAGCCCCCTAGCGGGGGATTTGGCAGATACGCAGTATTTT. It specifies CASSPLAGDLADTQYF.

This clone appeared a few times. This chain connects TRBV5-1 to TRBJ1-1, with a tentative D call TRBD1 (5 bases). The CDR3 extends over 15 amino acids. Trimming took 1 base from V and 0 from J, leaving 10 bases between them. CDR1 and CDR2 from the germline V gene are SGHRS and YFSETQ. DNA for the CDR3: TGCGCCAGCAGCTTGCAGCAGGGCATGAACACTGAAGCTTTCTTT. The encoded protein is CASSLQQGMNTEAFF.

The chain has TRBV7-9 and TRBJ1-4; no clear D. The CDR3 sequence is 15 residues long. Between the trimmed V and J ends, which lost 3 bases and 3 bases, there was a span of 11 bases. Germline CDR1 is SEHNR and CDR2 is FQNEAQ (reference sequence). CDR3 bases: TGTGCCAGCAGCTTGACGGTTGACTCTAATGAAAAACTGTTTTTT. Translation: CASSLTVDSNEKLFF.

This clone was counted a few times. The rearrangement joins TRBV29-1 to TRBJ1-1; the match to TRBD1 covers 7 bases. The germline gives CDR1 SQVTM, CDR2 ANQGSEA. J gave up 1 base and V 7 bases, and 6 bases lay outside the gene matches. The CDR3 runs to 13 residues. In DNA, the CDR3 is TGCAGCGCCTCCGGACAGGCGAACACTGAAGCTTTCTTT. Its protein product is CSASGQANTEAFF.

Of note for this clone: Compared with germline, one end of the junction differs, possibly owing to a read error. The genes are TRBV7-7 and TRBJ2-1, with 13 bases lining up with TRBD2. CDR3 length: 15 amino acids. The germline V gene has CDR1 SSHAT and CDR2 FNYEAQ (reference sequence). CDR3 sequence reads: CASSLGTSGMDEQFF. CDR3 bases: TGTGCTAGCAGCCTGGGGACTAGCGGGATGGATGAGCAGTTCTTC. Looking up the rest from reference TRBV7-7 and TRBJ2-1 gives the full variable domain: GAGVSQSPRYKVTKRGQDVTLRCDPISSHATLYWYQQALGQGPEFLTYFNYEAQPDKSGLPSDRFSAERPEGSISTLTIQRTEQRDSAMYRCASSLGTSGMDEQFFGPGTRLTVL.

The chain joins TRBV7-9 to TRBJ1-5, with a possible D match to TRBD1 (5 bases). The CDR3 spans 15 residues. Germline V lookup: CDR1 SEHNR, CDR2 FQNEAQ (reference sequence). V was clipped by 4 bases and J by 7 bases, with 17 bases between them. The CDR3 reads CASSSSTRRGQPQHF. Here the CDR3 DNA reads TGTGCCAGCAGCTCCAGCACCCGAAGGGGCCAGCCCCAGCATTTT.

This sequence joins TRBV23-1 and TRBJ2-3; D unresolved. TRBV23-1 is classed as an ORF, of uncertain function. The CDR3 has 14 amino acids. With 7 bases removed from V and 1 base from J, the gap between germline ends came to 12 bases. The CDR3 protein is CASKDRPCTDTQYF. In DNA form, the CDR3 reads TGCGCCAGCAAAGATAGACCCTGCACAGATACGCAGTATTTT.

The rearrangement joins TRBV21-1 to TRBJ2-4. TRBV21-1 is noted as a pseudogene. The CDR3 spans 15 residues. The CDR3 DNA reads TGTGCCAGCAGCAAAGCGCACCCTTGGGACAACATTCAGTACTTC. It yields the protein CASSKAHPWDNIQYF.

The CDR3 DNA reads as TGCGCCAGCAGCCGAGCCGGGACAGGGGGCGTTGGGTATGGCTACACCTTC. Translation: CASSRAGTGGVGYGYTF. The chain has TRBV4-1 and TRBJ1-2; TRBD1 matches at 12 bases. CDR3 length: 17 amino acids. CDR1 is MGHRA and CDR2 is YSYEKL in the germline V gene. J lost 5 bases, V lost 4 bases, and 11 bases had no gene match.

This chain connects TRBV28 to TRBJ2-7; D call uncertain. This CDR3 spans 13 amino acids. V dropped 1 base and J dropped 10 bases, with 14 bases sitting between them. CDR1 is MDHEN and CDR2 is SYDVKM in the germline V gene. The CDR3 DNA is TGTGCCAGCAGTTTATTAACAGATCGTGGTCAGTACTTC. As protein: CASSLLTDRGQYF.

V is TRBV4-2 and J is TRBJ2-4; 12 bases map to TRBD2. V shed 0 bases, J shed 15 bases, and the junction held 9 bases outside the gene matches. Germline V CDR1 and CDR2: LGHNA, YNFKEQ. This CDR3 is 15 amino acids long. The CDR3 protein is CASSQDPETSGGRYF. The CDR3 DNA sequence: TGTGCCAGCAGCCAAGATCCCGAGACTAGCGGGGGTCGGTACTTC.

The J gene is TRBJ2-3, the V gene TRBV6-6; D is possibly TRBD2 (6 bases). Germline assignment: CDR1 MNHNY and CDR2 SVGAGI (reference sequence). This CDR3 region has 15 residues. Between the trimmed V and J ends, which lost 0 bases and 3 bases, there was a span of 10 bases. CDR3 nucleotides: TGTGCCAGCAGTTACTCACACGGGGGAACAGATACGCAGTATTTT. Protein product: CASSYSHGGTDTQYF.

The rearrangement joins TRBV18 to TRBJ2-7, with D hard to call. The CDR3 runs 14 residues. The germline V gene encodes CDR1 KGHSH and CDR2 LQKENI. V was cut by 2 bases and J by 5 bases, with 13 bases left in between. The chain's CDR3 is CASSPFDGPNEQYF. The CDR3 region has the DNA TGTGCCAGCTCACCATTCGACGGTCCCAACGAGCAGTACTTC.

This clone was recorded a few times. The genes are TRBV6-1 and TRBJ1-6, with D unclear. Trimming took off 2 bases at V and 12 bases at J, with 20 bases between the two ends. Germline V gives CDR1 MNHNS, CDR2 SASEGT. The CDR3 has 16 residues. The CDR3 DNA is TGTGCCAGCAGTGAAATTAGGGTGGGTCTGTCGGGACCCCTCCACTTT. It codes for CASSEIRVGLSGPLHF.

The rearrangement joins TRBV19 to TRBJ1-1; D not resolved. Looked up from germline, CDR1 is LNHDA and CDR2 is SQIVND (reference sequence). CDR3 length: 16 amino acids. V lost 4 bases to trimming and J lost 3 bases, with 18 bases between them. CDR3 DNA sequence: TGTGCCAGTAGTAACCTGCGGCCCTCCCCATACACTGAAGCTTTCTTT. Its translation: CASSNLRPSPYTEAFF.

CDR3 sequence reads: CASSQSPSGGPSNEQFF. CDR3 sequence (DNA): TGTGCCAGCAGCCAGTCCCCCTCGGGAGGACCGAGCAATGAGCAGTTCTTC. This rearrangement joins TRBV28 to TRBJ2-1; 7 positions agree with TRBD2. The germline gives CDR1 MDHEN, CDR2 SYDVKM. The CDR3 runs 17 residues. V shed 6 bases, J shed 6 bases, and the junction held 17 bases outside the gene matches.

CDR3 nucleotide sequence: TGCGCCAGCAGTGAATTCAATGAGCAGTTCTTC. Residues: CASSEFNEQFF. This chain joins TRBV10-1 and TRBJ2-1; D ambiguous. Per the germline V gene, CDR1 is WNHNN and CDR2 is SYGVQD (reference sequence). Trimming stripped 3 bases from V and 6 bases from J, with 3 bases between. The CDR3 is 11 residues long.

This rearrangement joins TRBV7-9 to TRBJ2-7; the D gene could be TRBD1 or TRBD2 (5 bases each). The CDR3 runs to 15 residues. Germline V gene sequence: CDR1 SEHNR, CDR2 FQNEAQ (reference sequence). The V end was cut by 5 bases, the J end by 3 bases, with 17 bases between. DNA of the CDR3: TGTGCCAGCAGCCCCCGTTGGGACGGATACTACGAGCAGTACTTC. This codes for CASSPRWDGYYEQYF.

The J gene is TRBJ2-7, the V gene TRBV28; 13 bases agree with TRBD2. Germline values: CDR1 MDHEN, CDR2 SYDVKM. V lost 5 bases to trimming and J lost 2 bases; unmatched junction nucleotides: 3. This CDR3 is built from 15 residues. The CDR3 region is CASSPGTSGAYEQYF. The CDR3 nucleotides read TGTGCCAGCAGTCCTGGGACTAGCGGGGCCTACGAGCAGTACTTC.